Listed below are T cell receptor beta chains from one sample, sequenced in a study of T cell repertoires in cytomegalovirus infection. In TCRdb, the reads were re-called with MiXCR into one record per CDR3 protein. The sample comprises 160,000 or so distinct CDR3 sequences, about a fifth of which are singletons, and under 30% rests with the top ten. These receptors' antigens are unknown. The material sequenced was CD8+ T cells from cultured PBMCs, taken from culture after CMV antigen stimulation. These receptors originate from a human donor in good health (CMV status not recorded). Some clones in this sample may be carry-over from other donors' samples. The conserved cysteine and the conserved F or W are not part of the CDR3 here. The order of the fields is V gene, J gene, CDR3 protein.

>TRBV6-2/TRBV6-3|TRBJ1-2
ASGIQTNYGYT
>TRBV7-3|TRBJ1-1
ASSPGESNTEAF
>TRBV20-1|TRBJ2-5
SARRAGQRSPGETQY
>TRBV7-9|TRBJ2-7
ASSTATYEQY
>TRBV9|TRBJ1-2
ASSVGSDYGYT
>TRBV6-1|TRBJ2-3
ASGEVGTDTQY
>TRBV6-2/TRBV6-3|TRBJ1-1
ASSGREKAEAF
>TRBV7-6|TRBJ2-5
ASGRRVQETQY
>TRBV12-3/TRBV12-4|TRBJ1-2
ASSPGTGTGGYT
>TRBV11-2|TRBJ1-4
ASSLPQGRGEKLF
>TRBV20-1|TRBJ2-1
SAVPGVKSVNEQF
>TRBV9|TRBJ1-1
ASSVTQNTEAF
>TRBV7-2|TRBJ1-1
ASSLEPANTEAF
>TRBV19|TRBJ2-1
ASSGLAGVSYNEQF
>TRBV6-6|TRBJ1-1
ASGRESLNTEAF
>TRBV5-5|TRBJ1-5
ASRRGDQRNQPQH
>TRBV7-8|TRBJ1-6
ASSLELTWGSNPFSPLH
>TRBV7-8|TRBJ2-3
ASSLESYRDTQY
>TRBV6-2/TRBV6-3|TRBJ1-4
ASSEFGGGSEKLF
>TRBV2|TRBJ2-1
ASIGGGAYNEQF
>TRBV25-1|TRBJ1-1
ASSPLQIRGPGTEAF
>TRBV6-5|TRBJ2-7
ASSLTRDRGRTYEQY
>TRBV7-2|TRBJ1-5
ASSATVWPQH
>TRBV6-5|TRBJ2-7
ASGDRGTYEQY
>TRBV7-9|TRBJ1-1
ASSQRGAEAF
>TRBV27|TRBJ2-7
ASREAGVYEQY
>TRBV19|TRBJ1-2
ASSIGLDGYT
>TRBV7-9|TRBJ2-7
ASSKIWRVGEDEQY
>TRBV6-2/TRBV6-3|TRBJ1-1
ASRATGSGAYAEAF
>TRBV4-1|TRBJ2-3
ASREGGGVDTQY
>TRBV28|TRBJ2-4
ASSLLRGAKNIQY